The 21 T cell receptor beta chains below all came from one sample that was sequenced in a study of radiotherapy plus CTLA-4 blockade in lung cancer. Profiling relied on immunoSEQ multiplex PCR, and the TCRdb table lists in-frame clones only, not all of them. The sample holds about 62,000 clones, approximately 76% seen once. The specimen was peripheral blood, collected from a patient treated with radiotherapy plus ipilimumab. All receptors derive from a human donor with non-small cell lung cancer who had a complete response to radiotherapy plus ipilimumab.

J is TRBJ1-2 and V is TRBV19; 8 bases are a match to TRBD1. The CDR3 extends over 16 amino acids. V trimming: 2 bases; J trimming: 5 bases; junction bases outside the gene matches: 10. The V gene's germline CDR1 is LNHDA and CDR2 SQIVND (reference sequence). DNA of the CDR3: TGTGCCAGTAGTATAAATCTCAGACAGGGGCAATATGGCTACACCTTC. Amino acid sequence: CASSINLRQGQYGYTF. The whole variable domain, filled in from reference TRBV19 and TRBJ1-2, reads DGGITQSPKYLFRKEGQNVTLSCEQNLNHDAMYWYRQDPGQGLRLIYYSQIVNDFQKGDIAEGYSVSREKKESFPLTVTSAQKNPTAFYLCASSINLRQGQYGYTFGSGTRLTVV.

The CDR3 region is CASRIPSVGDEQFF. The CDR3 DNA reads TGTGCCAGCAGGATCCCCTCCGTGGGCGATGAGCAGTTCTTC. This sequence joins TRBV2 and TRBJ2-1; the D is unclear. The CDR3 extends over 14 amino acids. Trimming removed 6 bases from V and 8 bases from J, with 17 bases in between. From germline, CDR1 is SNHLY and CDR2 FYNNEI.

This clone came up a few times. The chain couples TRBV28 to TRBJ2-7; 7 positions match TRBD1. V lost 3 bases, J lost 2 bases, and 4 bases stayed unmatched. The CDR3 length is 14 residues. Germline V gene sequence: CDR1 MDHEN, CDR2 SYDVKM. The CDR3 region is CASSFGQVAYEQYF. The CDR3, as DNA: TGTGCCAGCAGTTTCGGACAGGTAGCCTACGAGCAGTACTTC.

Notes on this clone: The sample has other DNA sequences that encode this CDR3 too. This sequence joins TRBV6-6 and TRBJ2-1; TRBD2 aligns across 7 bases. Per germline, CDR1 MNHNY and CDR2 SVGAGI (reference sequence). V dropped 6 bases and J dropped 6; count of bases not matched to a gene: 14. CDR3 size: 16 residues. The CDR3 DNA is TGTGCCAGCAGACAAATAAGCGGGATGGAAAGCAATGAGCAGTTCTTC. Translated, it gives CASRQISGMESNEQFF.

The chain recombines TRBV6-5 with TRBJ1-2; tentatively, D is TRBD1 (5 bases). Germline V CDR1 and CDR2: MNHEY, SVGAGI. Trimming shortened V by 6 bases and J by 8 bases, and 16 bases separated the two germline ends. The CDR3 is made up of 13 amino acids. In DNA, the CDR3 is TGTGCCAGCAGCCCCCCCGTCCCAGGGGGCTACACCTTC. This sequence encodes CASSPPVPGGYTF.

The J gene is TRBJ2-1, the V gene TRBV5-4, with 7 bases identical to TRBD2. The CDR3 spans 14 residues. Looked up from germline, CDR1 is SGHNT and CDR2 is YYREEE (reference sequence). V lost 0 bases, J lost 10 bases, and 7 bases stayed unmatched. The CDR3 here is CASSLDSSGREQFF. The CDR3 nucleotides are TGTGCCAGCAGCTTGGATTCTAGCGGTAGGGAGCAGTTCTTC. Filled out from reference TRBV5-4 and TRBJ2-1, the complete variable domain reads ETGVTQSPTHLIKTRGQQVTLRCSSQSGHNTVSWYQQALGQGPQFIFQYYREEENGRGNFPPRFSGLQFPNYSSELNVNALELDDSALYLCASSLDSSGREQFFGPGTRLTVL.

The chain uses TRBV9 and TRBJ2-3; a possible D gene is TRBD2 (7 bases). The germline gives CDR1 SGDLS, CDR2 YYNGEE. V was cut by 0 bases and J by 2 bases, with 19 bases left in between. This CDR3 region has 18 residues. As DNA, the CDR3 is TGTGCCAGCAGCGTAGTAGGGGGGGGGTCGACGATCACAGATACGCAGTATTTT. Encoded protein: CASSVVGGGSTITDTQYF. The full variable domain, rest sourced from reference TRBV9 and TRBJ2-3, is DSGVTQTPKHLITATGQRVTLRCSPRSGDLSVYWYQQSLDQGLQFLIQYYNGEERAKGNILERFSAQQFPDLHSELNLSSLELGDSALYFCASSVVGGGSTITDTQYFGPGTRLTVL.

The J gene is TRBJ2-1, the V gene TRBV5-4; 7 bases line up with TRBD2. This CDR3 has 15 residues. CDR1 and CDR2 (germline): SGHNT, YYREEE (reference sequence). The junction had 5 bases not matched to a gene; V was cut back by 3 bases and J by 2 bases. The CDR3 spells CASSSGTTTYNEQFF. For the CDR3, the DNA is TGTGCCAGCAGCTCCGGGACTACCACCTACAATGAGCAGTTCTTC.

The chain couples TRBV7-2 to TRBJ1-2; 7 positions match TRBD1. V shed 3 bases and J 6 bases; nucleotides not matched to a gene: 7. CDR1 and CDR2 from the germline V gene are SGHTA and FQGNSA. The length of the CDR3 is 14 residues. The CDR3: CASSFTGVKDGYTF. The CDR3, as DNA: TGTGCCAGCAGCTTTACAGGGGTTAAGGATGGCTACACCTTC.

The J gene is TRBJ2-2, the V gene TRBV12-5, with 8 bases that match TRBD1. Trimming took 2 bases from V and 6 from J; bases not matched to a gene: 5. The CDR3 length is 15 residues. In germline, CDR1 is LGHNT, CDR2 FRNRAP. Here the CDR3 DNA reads TGTGCTAGTGGTTTGACAGGGGGAAGGGCCGGGGAGCTGTTTTTT. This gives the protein CASGLTGGRAGELFF.

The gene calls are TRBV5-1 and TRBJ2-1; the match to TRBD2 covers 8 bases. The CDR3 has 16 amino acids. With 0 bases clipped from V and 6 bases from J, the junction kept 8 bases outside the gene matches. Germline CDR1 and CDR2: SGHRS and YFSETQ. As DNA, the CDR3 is TGCGCCAGCAGCTTGGGGTCGGGGGGGCGCTCCAATGAGCAGTTCTTC. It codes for CASSLGSGGRSNEQFF.

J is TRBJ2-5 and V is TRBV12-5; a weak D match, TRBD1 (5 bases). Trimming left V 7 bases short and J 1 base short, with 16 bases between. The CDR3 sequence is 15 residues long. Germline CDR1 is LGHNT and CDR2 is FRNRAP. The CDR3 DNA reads TGTGCTAGTGCCCTCGCCAGGGTTTCCCAAGAGACCCAGTACTTC. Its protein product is CASALARVSQETQYF.

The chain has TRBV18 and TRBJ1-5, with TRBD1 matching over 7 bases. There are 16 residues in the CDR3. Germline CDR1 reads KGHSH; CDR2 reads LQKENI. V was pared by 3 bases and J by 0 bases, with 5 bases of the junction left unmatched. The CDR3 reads CASSPQGVNSNQPQHF. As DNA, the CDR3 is TGTGCCAGCTCACCCCAGGGGGTAAATAGCAATCAGCCCCAGCATTTT.

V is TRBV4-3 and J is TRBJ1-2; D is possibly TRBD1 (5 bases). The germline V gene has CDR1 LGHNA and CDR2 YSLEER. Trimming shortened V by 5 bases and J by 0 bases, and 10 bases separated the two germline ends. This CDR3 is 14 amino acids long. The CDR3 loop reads CASSSATANYGYTF. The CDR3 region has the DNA TGCGCCAGCAGCTCGGCGACAGCTAACTATGGCTACACCTTC.

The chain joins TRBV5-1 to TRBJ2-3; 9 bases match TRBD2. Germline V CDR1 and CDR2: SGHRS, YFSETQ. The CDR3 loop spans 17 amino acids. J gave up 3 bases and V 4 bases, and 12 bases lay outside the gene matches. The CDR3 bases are TGCGCCAGCAGCCCTAATATTGCGGGAGGGCCTACAGATACGCAGTATTTT. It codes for CASSPNIAGGPTDTQYF.

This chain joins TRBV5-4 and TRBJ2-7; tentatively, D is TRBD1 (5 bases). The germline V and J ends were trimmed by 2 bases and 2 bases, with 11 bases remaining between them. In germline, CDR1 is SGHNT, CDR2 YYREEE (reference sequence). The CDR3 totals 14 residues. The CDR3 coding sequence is TGTGCCAGCAGCTTAGGCCAGGGCCCCTACGAGCAGTACTTC. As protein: CASSLGQGPYEQYF.

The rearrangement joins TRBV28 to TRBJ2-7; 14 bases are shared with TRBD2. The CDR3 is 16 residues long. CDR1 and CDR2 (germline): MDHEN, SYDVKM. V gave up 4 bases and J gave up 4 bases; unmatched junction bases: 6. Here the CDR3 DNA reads TGTGCCAGCAGTTCCGGGACTAGCGGGAGAAGGTACGAGCAGTACTTC. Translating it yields CASSSGTSGRRYEQYF. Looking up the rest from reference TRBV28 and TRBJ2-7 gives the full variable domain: DVKVTQSSRYLVKRTGEKVFLECVQDMDHENMFWYRQDPGLGLRLIYFSYDVKMKEKGDIPEGYSVSREKKERFSLILESASTNQTSMYLCASSSGTSGRRYEQYFGPGTRLTVT.

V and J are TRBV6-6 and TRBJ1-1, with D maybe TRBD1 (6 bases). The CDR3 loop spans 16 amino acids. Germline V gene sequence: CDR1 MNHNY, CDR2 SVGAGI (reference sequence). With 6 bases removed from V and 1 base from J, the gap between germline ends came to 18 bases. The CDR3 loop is CASSPQGGWGNTEAFF. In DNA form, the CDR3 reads TGTGCCAGCAGCCCACAGGGTGGCTGGGGGAACACTGAAGCTTTCTTT.

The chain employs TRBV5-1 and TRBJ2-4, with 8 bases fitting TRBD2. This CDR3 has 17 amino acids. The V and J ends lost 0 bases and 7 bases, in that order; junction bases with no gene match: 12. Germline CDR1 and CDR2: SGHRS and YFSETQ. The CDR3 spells CASSLASGGAGGNIQYF. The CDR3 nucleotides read TGCGCCAGCAGCTTGGCATCGGGGGGGGCCGGTGGCAACATTCAGTACTTC. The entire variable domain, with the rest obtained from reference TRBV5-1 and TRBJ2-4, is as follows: KAGVTQTPRYLIKTRGQQVTLSCSPISGHRSVSWYQQTPGQGLQFLFEYFSETQRNKGNFPGRFSGRQFSNSRSEMNVSTLELGDSALYLCASSLASGGAGGNIQYFGAGTRLSVL.

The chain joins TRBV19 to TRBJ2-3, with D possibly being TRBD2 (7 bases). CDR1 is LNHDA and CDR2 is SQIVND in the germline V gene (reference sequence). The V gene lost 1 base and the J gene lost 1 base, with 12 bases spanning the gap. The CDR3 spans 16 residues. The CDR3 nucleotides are TGTGCCAGTAGTATAGCGGGGGGCCGGGGCACAGATACGCAGTATTTT. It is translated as CASSIAGGRGTDTQYF.

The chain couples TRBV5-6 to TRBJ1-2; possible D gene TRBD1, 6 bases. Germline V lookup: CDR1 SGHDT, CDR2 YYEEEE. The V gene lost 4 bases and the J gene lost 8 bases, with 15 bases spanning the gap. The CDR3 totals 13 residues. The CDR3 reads CASSNTGKSGYTF. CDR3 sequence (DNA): TGTGCCAGCAGCAATACAGGGAAATCGGGCTACACCTTC.